A selection of T cell receptor beta chains follows, all from one sample in a study of T-cell reconstitution after alpha-beta-depleted transplantation in children. From the PCR reads, TCRdb called clonotypes with MiXCR, one entry per CDR3 protein. The sample has some 390,000 distinct CDR3 sequences, around 21% seen once. Here the sequenced sample was PBMCs from the stem cell graft donor, taken from the stem cell graft. The receptor set was obtained from a human donor who donated a stem cell graft to a child with acute myeloid leukemia. CDR3s include the opening cysteine and the closing phenylalanine or tryptophan. D genes are given only for firm matches. Expanded clones get a size class; other rows say once, few or many, or leave the size out.

v_call	clone_size	cdr3_length	j_call	d_call	cdr3_aa	cdr3_nt
TRBV10-3	few	12	TRBJ2-1	-	CAISEPWAEQFF	TGTGCCATCAGTGAGCCTTGGGCTGAGCAGTTCTTC
TRBV20-1	-	15	TRBJ2-3	TRBD2	CSARDQGGNTDTQYF	TGCAGTGCTAGGGACCAGGGAGGGAACACAGATACGCAGTATTTT
TRBV7-3	few	16	TRBJ2-7	TRBD2	CASSLTNRASGIEQYF	TGTGCCAGCAGCTTAACGAATAGAGCTAGCGGGATTGAGCAGTACTTC
TRBV27	-	16	TRBJ2-3	-	CASRTDGTYRSDTQYF	TGTGCCAGCAGGACCGACGGGACGTATCGTTCAGATACGCAGTATTTT
TRBV20-1	many	14	TRBJ2-1	-	CSAPGGPGNNEQFF	TGCAGTGCTCCTGGAGGGCCCGGAAACAATGAGCAGTTCTTC
TRBV7-3	-	14	TRBJ1-1	-	CASSLYGMNTEAFF	TGTGCCAGCAGCTTATATGGAATGAACACTGAAGCTTTCTTT
TRBV29-1	few	12	TRBJ1-2	-	CSVDHEYYGYTF	TGCAGCGTTGATCACGAATACTATGGCTACACCTTC
TRBV29-1	few	12	TRBJ2-7	-	CSVQKPGYEQYF	TGCAGCGTCCAAAAACCGGGTTACGAGCAGTACTTC
TRBV7-8	few	14	TRBJ2-1	-	CASSFNLIGDEQFF	TGTGCCAGCAGCTTTAACCTAATCGGGGATGAGCAGTTCTTC
TRBV6-2/TRBV6-3	-	14	TRBJ2-1	-	CASSYTGHKNEQFF	TGTGCCAGCAGTTATACAGGGCACAAAAATGAGCAGTTCTTC
TRBV11-2	-	12	TRBJ2-1	-	CASSYHPNEQFF	TGTGCCAGCAGCTACCACCCTAATGAGCAGTTCTTC
TRBV20-1	-	15	TRBJ2-4	-	CSADQGVVSKNIQYF	TGCAGTGCGGATCAGGGTGTGGTGTCCAAAAACATTCAGTACTTC
TRBV9	few	14	TRBJ2-1	TRBD1	CASSAQTGHNEQFF	TGTGCCAGCAGCGCCCAGACAGGGCACAATGAGCAGTTCTTC